What follows are 5 T cell receptor beta chains derived from one specimen sequenced in a study of blood T cell repertoires in COVID-19. The method was immunoSEQ multiplex PCR; TCRdb's version includes in-frame clones alone and lacks a portion of them. The sample holds around 450,000 clones, roughly nine tenths seen once. The material sequenced was PBMCs or T cells enriched from blood (not recorded which). The origin of the receptors is a woman between 18 and 29 years old with acute COVID-19.

The J gene is TRBJ2-7, the V gene TRBV20-1; a possible D gene is TRBD2 (7 bases). Trimming left V 5 bases short and J 6 bases short, with 11 bases between. The germline CDR1 and CDR2 sequences are DFQATT and SNEGSKA (reference sequence). The CDR3 spans 11 residues. The CDR3 loop is CSAYREGEQYF. CDR3 sequence (DNA): TGCAGTGCTTACAGGGAGGGCGAGCAGTACTTC.

The rearrangement uses TRBV5-5 and TRBJ2-2, with D possibly matching TRBD2 (6 bases). Per germline, CDR1 SGHKS and CDR2 YYEKEE (reference sequence). V dropped 3 bases and J dropped 8 bases, with 11 bases sitting between them. The CDR3 is made up of 13 amino acids. CDR3 in amino acids: CASSSWGGGELFF. DNA of the CDR3: TGTGCCAGCAGCTCCTGGGGAGGAGGGGAGCTGTTTTTT.

This clone came up once. This chain joins TRBV15 and TRBJ2-2; 7 bases line up with TRBD1. Germline V gene sequence: CDR1 LNHNV, CDR2 YYDKDF (reference sequence). The V gene end was trimmed by 3 bases and the J gene end by 3 bases; junction bases not matched to a gene: 4. CDR3 length: 15 amino acids. The CDR3 coding sequence is TGTGCCACCAGCAGCAGGGACAGCGACACCGGGGAGCTGTTTTTT. Translated: CATSSRDSDTGELFF.

This sequence joins TRBV6-4 and TRBJ1-1; no clear D gene. Trimming took off 9 bases at V and 1 base at J, with 12 bases between the two ends. Germline CDR1 reads MRHNA; CDR2 reads SNTAGT. This CDR3 has 13 amino acids. The CDR3 reads CARYHGWNTEAFF. DNA for the CDR3: TGTGCCAGGTATCACGGTTGGAACACTGAAGCTTTCTTT.

The chain is built from TRBV29-1 and TRBJ2-1, with D perhaps matching TRBD1 (8 bases). The ends were cut back, 7 bases at V and 1 base at J, with 17 bases in the middle. The CDR3 loop spans 15 amino acids. In germline, CDR1 is SQVTM, CDR2 ANQGSEA. CDR3 in DNA: TGCAGCGCCTCTTACAGGGGGGGGTCCTACAATGAGCAGTTCTTC. This sequence encodes CSASYRGGSYNEQFF.